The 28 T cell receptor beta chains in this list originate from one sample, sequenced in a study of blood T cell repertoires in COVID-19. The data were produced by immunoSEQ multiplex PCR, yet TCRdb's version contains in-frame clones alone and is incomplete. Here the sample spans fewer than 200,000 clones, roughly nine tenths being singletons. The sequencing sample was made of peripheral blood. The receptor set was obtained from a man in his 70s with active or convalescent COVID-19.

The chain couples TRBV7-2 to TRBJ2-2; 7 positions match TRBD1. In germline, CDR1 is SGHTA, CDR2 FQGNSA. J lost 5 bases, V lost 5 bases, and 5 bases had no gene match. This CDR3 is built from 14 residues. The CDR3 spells CASSRRQGTGELFF. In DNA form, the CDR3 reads TGTGCCAGCAGCCGCCGACAGGGTACCGGGGAGCTGTTTTTT. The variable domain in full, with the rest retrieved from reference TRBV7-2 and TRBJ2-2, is GAGVSQSPSNKVTEKGKDVELRCDPISGHTALYWYRQSLGQGLEFLIYFQGNSAPDKSGLPSDRFSAERTGGSVSTLTIQRTQQEDSAVYLCASSRRQGTGELFFGEGSRLTVL.

The chain's CDR3 is CASSPSSGGAWDEQYF. CDR3 DNA: TGTGCCAGCTCACCCTCAAGCGGGGGGGCCTGGGACGAGCAGTACTTC. The V gene is TRBV18, the J gene TRBJ2-7; 10 bases line up with TRBD2. Germline V lookup: CDR1 KGHSH, CDR2 LQKENI. The CDR3 spans 16 residues. Germline trimming cut 3 bases from V and 5 bases from J; bases unmatched to any gene: 10.

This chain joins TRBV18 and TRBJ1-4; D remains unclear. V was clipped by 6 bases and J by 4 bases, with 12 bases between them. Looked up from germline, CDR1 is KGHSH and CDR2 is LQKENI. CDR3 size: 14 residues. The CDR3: CASSPSGGNEKLFF. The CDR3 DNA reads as TGTGCCAGCTCGCCCTCCGGAGGTAATGAAAAACTGTTTTTT.

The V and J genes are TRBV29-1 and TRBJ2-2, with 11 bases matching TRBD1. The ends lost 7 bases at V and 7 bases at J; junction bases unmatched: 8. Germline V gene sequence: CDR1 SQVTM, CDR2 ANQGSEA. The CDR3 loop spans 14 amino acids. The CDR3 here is CSAGQGATIGELFF. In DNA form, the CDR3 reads TGCAGCGCTGGACAGGGGGCGACTATCGGGGAGCTGTTTTTT.

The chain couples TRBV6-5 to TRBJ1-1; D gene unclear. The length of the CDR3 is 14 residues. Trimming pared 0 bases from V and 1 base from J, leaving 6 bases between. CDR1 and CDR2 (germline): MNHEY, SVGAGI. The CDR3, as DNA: TGTGCCAGCAGTTACTCGGAGCGGAACACTGAAGCTTTCTTT. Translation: CASSYSERNTEAFF.

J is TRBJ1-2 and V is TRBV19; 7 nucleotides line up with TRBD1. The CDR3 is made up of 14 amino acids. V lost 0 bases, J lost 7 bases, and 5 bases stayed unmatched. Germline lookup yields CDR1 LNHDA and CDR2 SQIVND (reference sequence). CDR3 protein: CASSIDPRGIGYTF. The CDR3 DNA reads TGTGCCAGTAGTATAGATCCCAGGGGGATTGGCTACACCTTC.

The CDR3 sequence: CASSLTGNTGELFF. The CDR3 nucleotides are TGCGCCAGCAGCTTGACAGGGAACACCGGGGAGCTGTTTTTT. The rearrangement joins TRBV5-1 to TRBJ2-2, with D maybe TRBD1 (5 bases). CDR1 is SGHRS and CDR2 is YFSETQ in the germline V gene. The CDR3 totals 14 residues. V lost 1 base, J lost 1 base, and 5 bases lay in between.

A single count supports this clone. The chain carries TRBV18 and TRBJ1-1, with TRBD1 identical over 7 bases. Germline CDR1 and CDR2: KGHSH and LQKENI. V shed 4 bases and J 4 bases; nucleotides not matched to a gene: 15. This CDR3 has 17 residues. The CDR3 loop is CASSLQNPGQRGTEAFF. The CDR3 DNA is TGTGCCAGCTCACTGCAGAATCCGGGACAGCGAGGCACTGAAGCTTTCTTT.

The CDR3 DNA reads TGTGCCAGCTCACTCGCCGGGCCCCAGGGTATCACCTACGAGCAGTACTTC. Protein product: CASSLAGPQGITYEQYF. The chain joins TRBV18 to TRBJ2-7; tentatively, D is TRBD1 (5 bases). Trimming left V 4 bases short and J 2 bases short, with 21 bases between. Germline-derived CDR1 and CDR2 are KGHSH and LQKENI. This CDR3 is 17 amino acids long.

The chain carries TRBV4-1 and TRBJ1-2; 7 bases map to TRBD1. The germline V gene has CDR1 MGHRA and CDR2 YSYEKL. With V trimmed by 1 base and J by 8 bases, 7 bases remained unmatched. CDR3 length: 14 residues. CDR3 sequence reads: CASSQGQGVGGYTF. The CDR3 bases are TGCGCCAGCAGCCAAGGACAGGGCGTAGGGGGCTACACCTTC.

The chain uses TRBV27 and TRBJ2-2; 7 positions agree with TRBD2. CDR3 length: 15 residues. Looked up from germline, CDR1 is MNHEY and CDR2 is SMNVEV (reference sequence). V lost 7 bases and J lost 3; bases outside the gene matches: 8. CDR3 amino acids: CASTSGGTDTGELFF. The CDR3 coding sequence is TGTGCCAGCACCTCCGGGGGGACGGACACCGGGGAGCTGTTTTTT.

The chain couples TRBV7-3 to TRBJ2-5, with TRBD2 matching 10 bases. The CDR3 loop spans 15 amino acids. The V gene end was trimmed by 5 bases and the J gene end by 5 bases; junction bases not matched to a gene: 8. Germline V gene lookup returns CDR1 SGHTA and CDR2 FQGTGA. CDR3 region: CASSGVAGGRETQYF. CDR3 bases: TGTGCCAGCAGCGGAGTAGCGGGAGGACGGGAGACCCAGTACTTC.

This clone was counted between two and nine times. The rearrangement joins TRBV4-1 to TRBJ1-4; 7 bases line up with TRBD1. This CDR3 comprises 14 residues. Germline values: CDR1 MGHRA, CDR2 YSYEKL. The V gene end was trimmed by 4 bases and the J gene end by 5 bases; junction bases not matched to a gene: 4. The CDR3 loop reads CASSRDRKNEKLFF. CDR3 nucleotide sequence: TGCGCCAGCAGCCGGGACAGAAAAAATGAAAAACTGTTTTTT.

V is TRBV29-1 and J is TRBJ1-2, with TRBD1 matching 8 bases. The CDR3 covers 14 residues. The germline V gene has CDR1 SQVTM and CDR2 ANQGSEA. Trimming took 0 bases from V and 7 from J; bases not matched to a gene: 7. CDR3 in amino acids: CSVEEDRAHGGYTF. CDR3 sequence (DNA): TGCAGCGTTGAAGAGGACAGGGCGCATGGTGGCTACACCTTC.

CDR3 nucleotide sequence: TGTGCCAGCAGTCGGACTGAAGCTTTCTTT. This translates into CASSRTEAFF. V and J are TRBV12-3 or TRBV12-4 and TRBJ1-1; the D is unclear. The CDR3 runs to 10 residues. The V end was cut by 5 bases, the J end by 5 bases, with 3 bases between.

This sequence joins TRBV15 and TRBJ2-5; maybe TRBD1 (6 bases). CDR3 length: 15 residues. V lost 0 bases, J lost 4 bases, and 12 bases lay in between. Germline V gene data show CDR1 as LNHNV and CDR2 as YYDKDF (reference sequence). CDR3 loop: CATSRDGQGRETQYF. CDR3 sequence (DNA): TGTGCCACCAGCAGAGATGGGCAGGGGAGAGAGACCCAGTACTTC.

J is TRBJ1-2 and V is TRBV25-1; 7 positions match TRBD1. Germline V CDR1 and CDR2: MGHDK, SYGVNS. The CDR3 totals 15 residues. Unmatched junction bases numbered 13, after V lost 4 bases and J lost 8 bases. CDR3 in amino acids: CASSVSGTVSTGYTF. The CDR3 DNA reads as TGTGCCAGCAGTGTTTCCGGGACAGTCTCTACCGGCTACACCTTC.

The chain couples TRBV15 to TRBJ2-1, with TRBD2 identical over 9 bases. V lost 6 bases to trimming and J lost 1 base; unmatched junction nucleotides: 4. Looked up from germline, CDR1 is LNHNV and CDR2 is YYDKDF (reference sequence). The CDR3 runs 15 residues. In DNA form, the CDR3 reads TGTGCCACCAGAGGAGCGGGGGGTTCCTACAATGAGCAGTTCTTC. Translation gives CATRGAGGSYNEQFF.

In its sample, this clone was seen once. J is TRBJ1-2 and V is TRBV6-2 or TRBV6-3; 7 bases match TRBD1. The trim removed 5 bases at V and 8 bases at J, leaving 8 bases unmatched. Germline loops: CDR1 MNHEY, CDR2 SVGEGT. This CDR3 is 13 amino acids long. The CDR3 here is CASSNNRGYGYTF. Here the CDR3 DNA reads TGTGCCAGCAGTAACAACAGGGGTTACGGCTACACCTTC.

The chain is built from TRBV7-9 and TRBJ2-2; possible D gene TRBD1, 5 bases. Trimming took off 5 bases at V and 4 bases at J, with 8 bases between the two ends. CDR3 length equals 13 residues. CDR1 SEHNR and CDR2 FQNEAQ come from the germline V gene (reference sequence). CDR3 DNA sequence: TGTGCCAGCAGCCAGGGCCCCACCGGGGAGCTGTTTTTT. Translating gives CASSQGPTGELFF.

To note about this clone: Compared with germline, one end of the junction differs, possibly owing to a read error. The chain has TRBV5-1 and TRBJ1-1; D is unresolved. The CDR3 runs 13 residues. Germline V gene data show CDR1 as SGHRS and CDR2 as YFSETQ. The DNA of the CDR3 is TGCGCCAGCAGGTTGGGAGTTAACACTGAAGCTTTCTTT. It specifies CASRLGVNTEAFF.

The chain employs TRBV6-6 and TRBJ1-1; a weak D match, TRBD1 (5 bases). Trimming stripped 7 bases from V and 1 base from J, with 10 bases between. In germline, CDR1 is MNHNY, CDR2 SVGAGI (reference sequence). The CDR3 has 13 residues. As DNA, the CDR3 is TGTGCCAGCAAATTAGACAGGAACACTGAAGCTTTCTTT. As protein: CASKLDRNTEAFF.

CDR3 DNA: TGTGCCAGCAGCGAGGGACAGGCCATCTCCTACGAGCAGTACTTC. This codes for CASSEGQAISYEQYF. The chain is built from TRBV5-4 and TRBJ2-7; 8 positions match TRBD1. After removal of 4 bases from V and 0 bases from J, the junction contained 6 bases not matched to a gene. This CDR3 has 15 amino acids. Germline V CDR1 and CDR2: SGHNT, YYREEE (reference sequence).

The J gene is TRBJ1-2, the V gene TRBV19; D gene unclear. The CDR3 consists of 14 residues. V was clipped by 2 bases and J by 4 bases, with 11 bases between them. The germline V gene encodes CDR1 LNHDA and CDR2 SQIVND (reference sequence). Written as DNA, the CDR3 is TGTGCCAGTAGTATATTGGGCGCACTCTATGGCTACACCTTC. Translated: CASSILGALYGYTF. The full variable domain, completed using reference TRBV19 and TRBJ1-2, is DGGITQSPKYLFRKEGQNVTLSCEQNLNHDAMYWYRQDPGQGLRLIYYSQIVNDFQKGDIAEGYSVSREKKESFPLTVTSAQKNPTAFYLCASSILGALYGYTFGSGTRLTVV.

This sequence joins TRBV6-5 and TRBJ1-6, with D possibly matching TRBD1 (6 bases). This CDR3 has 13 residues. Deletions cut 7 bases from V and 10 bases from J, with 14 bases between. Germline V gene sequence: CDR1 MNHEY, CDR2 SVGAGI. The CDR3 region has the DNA TGTGCCAGCAAAATAACAGGGACCTCACCCCTCCACTTT. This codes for CASKITGTSPLHF.

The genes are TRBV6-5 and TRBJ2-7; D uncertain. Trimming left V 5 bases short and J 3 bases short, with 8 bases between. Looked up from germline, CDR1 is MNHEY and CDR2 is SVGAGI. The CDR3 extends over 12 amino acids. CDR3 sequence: CASSTINYEQYF. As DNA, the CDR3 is TGTGCCAGCAGTACTATTAACTACGAGCAGTACTTC.

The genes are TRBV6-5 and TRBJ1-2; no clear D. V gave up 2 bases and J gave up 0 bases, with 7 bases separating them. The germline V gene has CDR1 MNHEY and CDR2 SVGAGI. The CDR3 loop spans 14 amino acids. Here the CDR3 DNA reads TGTGCCAGCAGTTACGGGCAGCCTAACTATGGCTACACCTTC. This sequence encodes CASSYGQPNYGYTF.

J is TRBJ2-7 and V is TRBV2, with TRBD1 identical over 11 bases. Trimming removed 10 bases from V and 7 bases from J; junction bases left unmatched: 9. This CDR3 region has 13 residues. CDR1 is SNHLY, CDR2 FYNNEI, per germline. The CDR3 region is CAMTGTGGGEQYF. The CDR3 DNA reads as TGTGCCATGACCGGGACAGGGGGTGGAGAGCAGTACTTC.